The source of this T cell receptor (beta chain) is a study of metastatic and nonmetastatic thyroid tumors. In the original processing: A classifier for distant metastasis in papillary thyroid cancer was constructed using CDR3 differences observed across clinicopathological groups. Using MiXCR, TCRdb reanalyzed the PCR reads. The authors' filters were not applied to this entry. The table has about 39,000 clones, over 10% seen once. Before thyroid surgery, none of the patients had received any treatment. This clone was seen ten or more times. Germline lookup yields CDR1 KGHSH and CDR2 LQKENI. Trimming cost V 2 bases and J 5 bases, with 10 bases left between them. This CDR3 is 13 amino acids long.

The sequencing input was blood. This receptor was obtained from a male donor with papillary thyroid cancer or a benign thyroid nodule (not recorded which). Some clones in this sample may be carry-over from other donors' samples. V and J are TRBV18 and TRBJ2-7, with D perhaps matching TRBD2 (6 bases). CDR3 sequence (DNA): TGTGCCAGCTCACCAGGAGGGAGCGACGAGCAGTACTTC. Protein sequence: CASSPGGSDEQYF.